This TCR beta chain derives from a study of T cell responses to AZD1222 COVID-19 vaccine. Study-wide results and limits: Researchers took repertoire samples only after the peak T cell response had come. Targets within unmutated variant regions were reportedly found for nearly half of spike-specific TCRs.

Trimming shortened V by 9 bases and J by 1 base, and 3 bases separated the two germline ends. Germline V CDR1 and CDR2: KGHDR, SFDVKD. This CDR3 comprises 11 residues. This clone showed up just a few times. The antigen remains undetermined. Assay: immunoSEQ multiplex PCR; the TCRdb copy retains only in-frame clones and omits some. The sample yields tens of thousands of clones, 88% seen once. The sequence was obtained from an adult in good health. This chain joins TRBV24-1 and TRBJ1-3; D is uncertain. The specimen comprised peripheral blood, sampled on day 0 of AZD1222 vaccination. Written as DNA, the CDR3 is TGTGCCACCTCGTCTGGAAACACCATATATTTT. Amino acids: CATSSGNTIYF.